These T cell receptor beta chains were read from a single sample in a study of cytomegalovirus exposure and HLA in healthy donors. Sequenced by immunoSEQ multiplex PCR; TCRdb stores in-frame clones only, minus some. The table has 90,000 or so clones, 78% seen once. The sequenced sample consisted of PBMCs. Receptors originate from a male donor in good health and CMV-seropositive. Both conserved end residues are part of each CDR3. The D gene is left open where the match is weak. Some rows mark clone size as missing; the rest say once, few, many or name a class of expanded clone.

J	D	V	size	DNA	CDR3
TRBJ2-1	.	TRBV28	once	TGTGCCAGCAGTTCTCGGAGTGAGCAGTTCTTC	CASSSRSEQFF
TRBJ1-6	TRBD1	TRBV19	once	TGTGCCAGTAGTATGTGGGACAGGAATTCACCCCTCCACTTT	CASSMWDRNSPLHF
TRBJ2-5	.	TRBV19	.	TGTGCCAGTAGTATAGTCCCCCAGGGAGAGACCCAGTACTTC	CASSIVPQGETQYF
TRBJ2-7	.	TRBV2	.	TGTGCCAGCCGTCCGGGAGTGGATTACGAGCAGTACTTC	CASRPGVDYEQYF
TRBJ1-1	.	TRBV21-1	.	TGTGCCAGCAGCCTCAAACAGAGGGGGTCGGCTTTCTTT	CASSLKQRGSAFF
TRBJ2-2	.	TRBV10-1	.	TGCGCCAGCAGTGATCGGGACACCTCCACCGGGGAGCTGTTTTTT	CASSDRDTSTGELFF
TRBJ2-5	.	TRBV30	few	TGTGCCTGGACTTCGCGGGAGACCCAGTACTTC	CAWTSRETQYF
TRBJ2-2	.	TRBV6-1	.	TGTGCCAGCAGTGAAGCGGGGGCGCACACCGGGGAGCTGTTTTTT	CASSEAGAHTGELFF
TRBJ1-1	.	TRBV15	.	TGTGCCACCAGCAGTGAACAGGGAGATGGCACTGAAGCTTTCTTT	CATSSEQGDGTEAFF
TRBJ2-7	.	TRBV15	.	TGTGCCACCGGTAACGGCTACGAGCAGTACTTC	CATGNGYEQYF
TRBJ2-1	.	TRBV6-1	once	TGTGCCACCTTGGTGGGGGCCGGATACCGCAATGAGCAGTTCTTC	CATLVGAGYRNEQFF
TRBJ2-1	TRBD2	TRBV27	.	TGTGCCAGCAGCATTGGACTAGCGGGAGTTCGGGAGCAGTTCTTC	CASSIGLAGVREQFF
TRBJ2-1	TRBD1	TRBV11-3	.	TGTGCCAGCAGCCCGGGACAGGGGTATGACAATGAGCAGTTCTTC	CASSPGQGYDNEQFF
TRBJ2-7	TRBD2	TRBV5-1	few	TGCGCCAGCAGCGGAGGGACTAGCGGGGGGGATGAGCAGTACTTC	CASSGGTSGGDEQYF
TRBJ2-1	TRBD2	TRBV2	.	TGTGCCAGCAGTGAAACTAGCGGGCGACACAATGAGCAGTTCTTC	CASSETSGRHNEQFF
TRBJ1-5	.	TRBV27	.	TGTGCCAGCAGTTCAACAGGGATGGGTCAGCCCCAGCATTTT	CASSSTGMGQPQHF
TRBJ2-3	TRBD1	TRBV28	.	TGTGCCAGCAGCACCCCGGACAGGCTCCCCCCAGATACGCAGTATTTT	CASSTPDRLPPDTQYF
TRBJ1-4	TRBD1	TRBV7-2	.	TGTGCCAGCAGCTTAGGGCGGCAGGGGGCATTTCAAAAACTGTTTTTT	CASSLGRQGAFQKLFF
TRBJ2-7	.	TRBV5-6	.	TGTGCCAGCAGCTTGCTGGCCTGCTACGAGCAGTACTTC	CASSLLACYEQYF
TRBJ2-1	.	TRBV23-1	.	TGCGCCAGCAGTCAATTGGCGGTGAATGAGCAGTTCTTC	CASSQLAVNEQFF
TRBJ2-7	TRBD1	TRBV5-5	.	TGTGCCAGCAGCCCAAGCCGGGACAGTCATGGCTACGAGCAGTACTTC	CASSPSRDSHGYEQYF
TRBJ2-2	TRBD1	TRBV7-3	.	TGTGCCAGCAGCCCATTTCGACAGGGGTATCGCGCCACCGGGGAGCTGTTTTTT	CASSPFRQGYRATGELFF
TRBJ2-5	.	TRBV5-1	.	TGCGCCAGCAGCCCCTATGGGCAGCTCAATCAGGTCGGAGAGACCCAGTACTTC	CASSPYGQLNQVGETQYF
TRBJ1-1	TRBD1	TRBV30	.	TGTGCCTGGAGTGCCAGGACAGGGGCCCCAAGGTGGACTGAAGCTTTCTTT	CAWSARTGAPRWTEAFF